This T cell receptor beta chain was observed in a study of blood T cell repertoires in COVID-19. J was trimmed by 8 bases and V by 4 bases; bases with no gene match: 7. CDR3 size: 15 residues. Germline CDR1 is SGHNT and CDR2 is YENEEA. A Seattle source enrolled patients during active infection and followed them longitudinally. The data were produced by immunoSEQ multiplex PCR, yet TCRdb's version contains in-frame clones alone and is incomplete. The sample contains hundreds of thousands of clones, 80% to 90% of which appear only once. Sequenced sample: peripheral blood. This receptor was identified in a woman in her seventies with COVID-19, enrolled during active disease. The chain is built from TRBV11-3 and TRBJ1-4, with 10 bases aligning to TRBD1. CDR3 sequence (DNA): TGTGCCAGCAGCTCCACCGGGACAGGGGTCGAAAAACTGTTTTTT. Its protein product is CASSSTGTGVEKLFF.